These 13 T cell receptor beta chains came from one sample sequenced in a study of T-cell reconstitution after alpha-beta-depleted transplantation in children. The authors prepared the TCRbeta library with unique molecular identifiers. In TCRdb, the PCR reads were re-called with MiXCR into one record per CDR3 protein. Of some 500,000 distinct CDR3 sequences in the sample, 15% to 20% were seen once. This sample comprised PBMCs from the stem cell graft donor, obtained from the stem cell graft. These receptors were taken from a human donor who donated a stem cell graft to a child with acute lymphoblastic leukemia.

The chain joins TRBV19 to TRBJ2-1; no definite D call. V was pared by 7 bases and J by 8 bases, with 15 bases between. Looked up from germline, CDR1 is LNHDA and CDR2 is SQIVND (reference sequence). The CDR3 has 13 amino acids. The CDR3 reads CASNEHEVDEQFF. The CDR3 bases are TGTGCCAGTAACGAACACGAGGTGGATGAGCAGTTCTTC.

The CDR3 nucleotides read TGCAGTGCTAGTCCCGGACGGGGGGGTGAGCAGTTCTTC. This encodes CSASPGRGGEQFF. The chain links TRBV20-1 to TRBJ2-1; TRBD2 aligns across 8 bases. The CDR3 totals 13 residues. The germline V gene encodes CDR1 DFQATT and CDR2 SNEGSKA (reference sequence). V lost 3 bases to trimming and J lost 9 bases; unmatched junction nucleotides: 7.

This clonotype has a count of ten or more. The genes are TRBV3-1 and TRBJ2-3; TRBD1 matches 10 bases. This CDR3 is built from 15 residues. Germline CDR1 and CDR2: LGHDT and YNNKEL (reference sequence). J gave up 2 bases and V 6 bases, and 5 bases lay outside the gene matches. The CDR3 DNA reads TGTGCCAGCAGTCCCGGGACAGGGGACACAGATACGCAGTATTTT. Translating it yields CASSPGTGDTDTQYF.

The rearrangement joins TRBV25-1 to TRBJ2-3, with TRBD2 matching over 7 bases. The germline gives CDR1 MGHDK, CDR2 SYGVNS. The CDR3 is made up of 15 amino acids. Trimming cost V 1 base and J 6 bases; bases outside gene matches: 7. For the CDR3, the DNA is TGTGCCAGCAGTGAATCCGGACTAGTTCGCGATACGCAGTATTTT. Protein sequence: CASSESGLVRDTQYF.

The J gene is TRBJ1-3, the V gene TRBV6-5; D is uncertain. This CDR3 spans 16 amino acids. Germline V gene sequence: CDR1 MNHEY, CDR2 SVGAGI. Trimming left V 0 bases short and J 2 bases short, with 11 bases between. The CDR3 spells CASSYSLSVAGNTIYF. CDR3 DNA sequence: TGTGCCAGCAGTTACTCACTCTCAGTGGCTGGAAACACCATATATTTT.

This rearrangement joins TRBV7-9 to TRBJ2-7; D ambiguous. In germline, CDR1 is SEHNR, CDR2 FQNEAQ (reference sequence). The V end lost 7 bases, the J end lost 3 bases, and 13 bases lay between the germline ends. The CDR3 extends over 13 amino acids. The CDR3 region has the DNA TGTGCCAGCAACCCACTAAGGAACTACGAGCAGTACTTC. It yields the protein CASNPLRNYEQYF.

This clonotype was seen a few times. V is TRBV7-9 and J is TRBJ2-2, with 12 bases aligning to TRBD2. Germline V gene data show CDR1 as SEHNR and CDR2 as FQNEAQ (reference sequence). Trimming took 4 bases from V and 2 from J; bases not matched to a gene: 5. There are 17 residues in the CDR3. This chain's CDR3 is CASSSRTSGTNTGELFF. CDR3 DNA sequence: TGTGCCAGCAGCTCTCGGACTAGCGGGACTAACACCGGGGAGCTGTTTTTT.

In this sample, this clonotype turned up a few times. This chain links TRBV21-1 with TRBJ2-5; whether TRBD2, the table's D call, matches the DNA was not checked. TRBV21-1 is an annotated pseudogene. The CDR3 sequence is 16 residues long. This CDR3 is CASSKGGLAAQETQYF. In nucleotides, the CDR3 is TGTGCCAGCAGCAAAGGGGGGCTAGCGGCCCAAGAGACCCAGTACTTC.

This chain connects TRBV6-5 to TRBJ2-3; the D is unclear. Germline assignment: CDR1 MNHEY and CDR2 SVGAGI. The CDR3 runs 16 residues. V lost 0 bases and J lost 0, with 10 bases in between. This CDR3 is CASSYSIQGSTDTQYF. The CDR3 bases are TGTGCCAGCAGTTACTCGATCCAAGGGAGCACAGATACGCAGTATTTT.

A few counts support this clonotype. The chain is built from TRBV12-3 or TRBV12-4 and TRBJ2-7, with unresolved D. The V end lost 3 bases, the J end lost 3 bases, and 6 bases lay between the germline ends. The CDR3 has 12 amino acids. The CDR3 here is CASSFGDYEQYF. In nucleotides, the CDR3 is TGTGCCAGCAGTTTCGGAGACTACGAGCAGTACTTC.

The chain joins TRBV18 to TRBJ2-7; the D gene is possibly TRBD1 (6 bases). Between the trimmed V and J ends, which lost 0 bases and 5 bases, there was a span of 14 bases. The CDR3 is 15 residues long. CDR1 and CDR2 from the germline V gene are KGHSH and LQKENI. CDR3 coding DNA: TGTGCCAGCTCACCACCGGCAGGGGCCTTGAACGAGCAGTACTTC. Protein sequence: CASSPPAGALNEQYF.

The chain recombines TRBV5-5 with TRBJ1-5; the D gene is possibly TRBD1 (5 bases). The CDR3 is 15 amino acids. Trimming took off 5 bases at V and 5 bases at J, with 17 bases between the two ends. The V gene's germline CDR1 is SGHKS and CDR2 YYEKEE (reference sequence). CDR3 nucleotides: TGTGCCAGCAGGAGGGGATGGGGGGAAGATCAGCCCCAGCATTTT. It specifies CASRRGWGEDQPQHF. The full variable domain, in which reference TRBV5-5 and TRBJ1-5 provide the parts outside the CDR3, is DAGVTQSPTHLIKTRGQQVTLRCSPISGHKSVSWYQQVLGQGPQFIFQYYEKEERGRGNFPDRFSARQFPNYSSELNVNALLLGDSALYLCASRRGWGEDQPQHFGDGTRLSIL.

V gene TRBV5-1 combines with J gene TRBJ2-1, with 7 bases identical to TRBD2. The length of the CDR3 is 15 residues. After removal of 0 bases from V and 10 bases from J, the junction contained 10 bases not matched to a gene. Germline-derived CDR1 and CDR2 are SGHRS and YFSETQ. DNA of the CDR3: TGCGCCAGCAGCTTGGCCCTGGCGGGAGAGGAGGAGCAGTTCTTC. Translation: CASSLALAGEEEQFF. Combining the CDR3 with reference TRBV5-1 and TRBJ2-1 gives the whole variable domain KAGVTQTPRYLIKTRGQQVTLSCSPISGHRSVSWYQQTPGQGLQFLFEYFSETQRNKGNFPGRFSGRQFSNSRSEMNVSTLELGDSALYLCASSLALAGEEEQFFGPGTRLTVL.